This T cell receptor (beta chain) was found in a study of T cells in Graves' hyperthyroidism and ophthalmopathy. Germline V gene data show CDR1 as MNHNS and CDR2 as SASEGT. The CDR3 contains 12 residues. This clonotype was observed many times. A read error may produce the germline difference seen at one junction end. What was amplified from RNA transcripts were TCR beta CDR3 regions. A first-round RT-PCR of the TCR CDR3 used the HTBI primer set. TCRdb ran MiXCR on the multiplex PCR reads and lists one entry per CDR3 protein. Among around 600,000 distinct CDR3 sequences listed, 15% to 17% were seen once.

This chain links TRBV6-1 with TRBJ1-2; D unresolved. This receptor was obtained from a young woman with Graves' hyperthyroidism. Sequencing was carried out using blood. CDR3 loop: CASSSGNYGYTF. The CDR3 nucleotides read TGCGCCAGCAGCAGCGGCAACTATGGCTACACCTTC.